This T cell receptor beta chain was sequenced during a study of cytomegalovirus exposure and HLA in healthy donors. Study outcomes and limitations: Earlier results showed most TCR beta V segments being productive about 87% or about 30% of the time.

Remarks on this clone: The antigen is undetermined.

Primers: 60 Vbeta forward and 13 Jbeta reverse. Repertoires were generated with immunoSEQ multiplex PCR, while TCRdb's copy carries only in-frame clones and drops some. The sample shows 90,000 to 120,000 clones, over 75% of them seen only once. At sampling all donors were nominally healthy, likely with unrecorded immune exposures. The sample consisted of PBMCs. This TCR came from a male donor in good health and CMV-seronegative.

CDR3 DNA: TGTGCCAGCAGCCGACAGGCGTCTGGAAACACCATATATTTT. Encoded protein: CASSRQASGNTIYF. The chain carries TRBV6-5 and TRBJ1-3; tentative D call: TRBD1 (6 bases). V gave up 6 bases and J gave up 1 base, with 10 bases separating them. The germline CDR1 and CDR2 sequences are MNHEY and SVGAGI. CDR3 length: 14 residues.